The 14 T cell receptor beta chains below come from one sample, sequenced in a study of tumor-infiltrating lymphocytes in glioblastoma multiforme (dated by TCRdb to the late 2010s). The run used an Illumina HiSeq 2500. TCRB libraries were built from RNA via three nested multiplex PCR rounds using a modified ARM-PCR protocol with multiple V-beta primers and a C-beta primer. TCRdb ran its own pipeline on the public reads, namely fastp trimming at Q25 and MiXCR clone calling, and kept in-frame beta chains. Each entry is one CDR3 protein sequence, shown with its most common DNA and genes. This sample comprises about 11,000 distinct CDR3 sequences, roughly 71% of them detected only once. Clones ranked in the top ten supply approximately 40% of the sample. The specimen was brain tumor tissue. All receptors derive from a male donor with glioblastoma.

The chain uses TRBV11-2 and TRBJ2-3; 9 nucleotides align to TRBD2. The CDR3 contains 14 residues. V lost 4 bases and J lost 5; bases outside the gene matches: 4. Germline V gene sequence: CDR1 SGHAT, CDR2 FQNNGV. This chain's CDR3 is CASSWGAGGDTQYF. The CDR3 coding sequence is TGTGCCAGCAGCTGGGGAGCGGGGGGAGATACGCAGTATTTT.

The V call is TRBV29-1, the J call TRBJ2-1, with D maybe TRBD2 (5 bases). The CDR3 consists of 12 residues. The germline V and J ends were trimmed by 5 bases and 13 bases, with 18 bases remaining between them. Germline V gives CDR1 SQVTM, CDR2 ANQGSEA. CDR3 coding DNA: TGCAGCGTTTGGACTTCCACCGAGACTCAGTTCTTC. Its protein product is CSVWTSTETQFF.

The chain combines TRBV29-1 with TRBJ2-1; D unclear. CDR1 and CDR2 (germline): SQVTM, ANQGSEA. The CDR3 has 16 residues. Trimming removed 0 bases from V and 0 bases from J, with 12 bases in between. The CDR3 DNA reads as TGCAGCGTTGAAGATCAAGGCCGTCGCTCCTACAATGAGCAGTTCTTC. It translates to CSVEDQGRRSYNEQFF.

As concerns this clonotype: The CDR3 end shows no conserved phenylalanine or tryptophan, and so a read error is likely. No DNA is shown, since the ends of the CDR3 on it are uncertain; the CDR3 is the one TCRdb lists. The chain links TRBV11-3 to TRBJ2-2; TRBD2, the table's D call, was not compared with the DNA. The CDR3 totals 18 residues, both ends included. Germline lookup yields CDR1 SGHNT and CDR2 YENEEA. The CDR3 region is CTSSTTSRLAGETGEPFS.

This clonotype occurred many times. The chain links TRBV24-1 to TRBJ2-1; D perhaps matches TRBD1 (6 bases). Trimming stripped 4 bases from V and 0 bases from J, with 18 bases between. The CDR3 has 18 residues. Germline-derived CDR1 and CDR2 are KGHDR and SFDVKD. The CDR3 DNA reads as TGTGCCACCAGTGACGCCCATGCGAGGGGGAGCTCCTACAATGAGCAGTTCTTC. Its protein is CATSDAHARGSSYNEQFF.

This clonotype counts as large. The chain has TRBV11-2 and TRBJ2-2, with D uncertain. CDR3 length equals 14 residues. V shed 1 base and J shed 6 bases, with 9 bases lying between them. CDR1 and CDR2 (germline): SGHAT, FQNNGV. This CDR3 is CASSLGLDPGELFF. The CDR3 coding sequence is TGTGCCAGCAGCTTAGGTCTAGATCCCGGGGAGCTGTTTTTT.

This CDR3 reads CAAVLFATAGPVCYEQYF. In DNA form, the CDR3 reads TGTGCAGCAGTACTTTTCGCCACCGCGGGCCCCGTTTGCTACGAGCAGTACTTC. The genes are TRBV11-2 and TRBJ2-7; D may be TRBD2 (5 bases). Germline values: CDR1 SGHAT, CDR2 FQNNGV. This CDR3 comprises 18 residues. The variable domain in full, completed from reference TRBV11-2 and TRBJ2-7, reads EAGVAQSPRYKIIEKRQSVAFWCNPISGHATLYWYQQILGQGPKLLIQFQNNGVVDDSQLPKDRFSAERLKGVDSTLKIQPAKLEDSAVYLCAAVLFATAGPVCYEQYFGPGTRLTVT.

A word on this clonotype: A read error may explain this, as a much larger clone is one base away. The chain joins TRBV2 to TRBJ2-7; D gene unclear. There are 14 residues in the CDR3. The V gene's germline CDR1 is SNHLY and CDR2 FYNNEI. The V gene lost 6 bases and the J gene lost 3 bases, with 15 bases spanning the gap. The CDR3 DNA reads TGTGCCAGCAGGAACTTGGGATGGGGCTACGAGCAGTACTTC. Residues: CASRNLGWGYEQYF.

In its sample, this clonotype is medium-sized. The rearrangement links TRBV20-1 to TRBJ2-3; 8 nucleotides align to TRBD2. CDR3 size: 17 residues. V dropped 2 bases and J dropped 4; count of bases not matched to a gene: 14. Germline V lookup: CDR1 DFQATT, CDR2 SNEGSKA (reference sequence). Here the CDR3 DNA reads TGCAGTGCTAGATCCTCTAGCGGGCGAACGGGGGCAGATACGCAGTATTTT. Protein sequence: CSARSSSGRTGADTQYF.

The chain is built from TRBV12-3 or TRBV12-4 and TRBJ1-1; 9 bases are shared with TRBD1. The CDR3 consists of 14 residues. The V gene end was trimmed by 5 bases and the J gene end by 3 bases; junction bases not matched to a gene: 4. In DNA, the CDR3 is TGTGCCAGCAGTCCCGGACAGGGGTACACTGAAGCTTTCTTT. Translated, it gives CASSPGQGYTEAFF.

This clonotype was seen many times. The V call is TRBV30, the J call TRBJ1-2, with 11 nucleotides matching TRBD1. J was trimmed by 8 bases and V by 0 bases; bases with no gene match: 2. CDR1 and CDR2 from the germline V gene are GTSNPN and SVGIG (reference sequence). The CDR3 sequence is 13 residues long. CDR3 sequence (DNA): TGTGCCTGGAGTGTACGGACAGGGGGCGGCTACACCTTC. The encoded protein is CAWSVRTGGGYTF.

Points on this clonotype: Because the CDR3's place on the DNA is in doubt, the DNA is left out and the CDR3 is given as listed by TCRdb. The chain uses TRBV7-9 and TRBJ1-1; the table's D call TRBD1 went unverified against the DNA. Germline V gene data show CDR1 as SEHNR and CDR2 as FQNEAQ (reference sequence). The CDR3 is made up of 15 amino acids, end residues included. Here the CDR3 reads CASNLWGQGATEASF.

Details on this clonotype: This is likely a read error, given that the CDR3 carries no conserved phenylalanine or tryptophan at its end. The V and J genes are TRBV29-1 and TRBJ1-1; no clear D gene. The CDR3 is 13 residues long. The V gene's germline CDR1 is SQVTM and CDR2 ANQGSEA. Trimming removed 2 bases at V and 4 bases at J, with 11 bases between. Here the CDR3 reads CSVEHSSSTEAFL. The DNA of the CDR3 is TGCAGCGTTGAACATTCCAGCAGCACTGAAGCTTTCTTG.

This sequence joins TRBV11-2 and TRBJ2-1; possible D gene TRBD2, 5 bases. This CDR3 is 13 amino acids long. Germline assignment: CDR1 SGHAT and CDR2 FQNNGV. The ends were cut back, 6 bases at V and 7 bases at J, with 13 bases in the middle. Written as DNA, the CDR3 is TGTGCCAGCAGAATCAGGCGGGCTAATGAGCAGTTCTTC. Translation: CASRIRRANEQFF.